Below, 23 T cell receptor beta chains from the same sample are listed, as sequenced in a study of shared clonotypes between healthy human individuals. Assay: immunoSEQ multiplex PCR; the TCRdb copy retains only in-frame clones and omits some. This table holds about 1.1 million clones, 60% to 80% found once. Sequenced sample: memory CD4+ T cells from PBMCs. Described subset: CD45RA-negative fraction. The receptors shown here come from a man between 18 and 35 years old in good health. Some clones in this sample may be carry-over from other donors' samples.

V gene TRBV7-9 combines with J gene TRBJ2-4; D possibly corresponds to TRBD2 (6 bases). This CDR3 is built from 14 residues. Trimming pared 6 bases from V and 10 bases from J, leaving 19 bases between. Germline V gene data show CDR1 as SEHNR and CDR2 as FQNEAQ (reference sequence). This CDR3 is CASSFGEVPGIQYF. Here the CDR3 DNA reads TGTGCCAGCAGTTTCGGGGAGGTTCCAGGGATTCAGTACTTC.

The CDR3 loop is CSVEDRTTDTQYF. CDR3 nucleotides: TGCAGCGTTGAAGATCGGACCACAGATACGCAGTATTTT. The genes are TRBV29-1 and TRBJ2-3; D not resolved. Trimming left V 0 bases short and J 2 bases short, with 6 bases between. The CDR3 is made up of 13 amino acids. Germline-derived CDR1 and CDR2 are SQVTM and ANQGSEA.

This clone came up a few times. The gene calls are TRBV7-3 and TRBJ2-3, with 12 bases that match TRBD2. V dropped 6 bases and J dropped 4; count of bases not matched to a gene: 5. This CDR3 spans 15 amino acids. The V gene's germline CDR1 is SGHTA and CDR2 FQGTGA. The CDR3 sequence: CASRKLAGGADTQYF. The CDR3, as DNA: TGTGCCAGCAGGAAACTAGCGGGAGGCGCAGATACGCAGTATTTT.

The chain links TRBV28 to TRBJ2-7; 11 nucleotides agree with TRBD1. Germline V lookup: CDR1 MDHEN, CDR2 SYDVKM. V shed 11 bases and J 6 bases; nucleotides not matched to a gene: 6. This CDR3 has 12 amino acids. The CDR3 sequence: CAGSGTGGEQYF. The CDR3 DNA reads TGTGCCGGCTCCGGGACAGGGGGCGAGCAGTACTTC.

The CDR3 spells CAWSVSPKVAEAFF. The DNA for the CDR3 is TGTGCCTGGAGTGTATCCCCAAAGGTGGCTGAAGCTTTCTTT. The chain employs TRBV30 and TRBJ1-1; unclear D gene. The CDR3 runs to 14 residues. Per germline, CDR1 GTSNPN and CDR2 SVGIG (reference sequence). Between the trimmed V and J ends, which lost 0 bases and 6 bases, there was a span of 14 bases.

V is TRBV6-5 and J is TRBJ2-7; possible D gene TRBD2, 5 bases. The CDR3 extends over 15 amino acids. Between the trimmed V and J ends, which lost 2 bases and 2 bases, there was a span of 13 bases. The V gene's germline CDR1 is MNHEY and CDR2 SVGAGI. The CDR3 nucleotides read TGTGCCAGCAGTTACACCCCGACTACACCCTACGAGCAGTACTTC. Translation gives CASSYTPTTPYEQYF.

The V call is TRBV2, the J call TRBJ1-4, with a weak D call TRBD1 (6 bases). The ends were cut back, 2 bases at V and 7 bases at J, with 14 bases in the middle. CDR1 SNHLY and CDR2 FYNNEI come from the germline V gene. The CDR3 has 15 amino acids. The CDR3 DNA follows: TGTGCCAGCAGTGAAAACTCGAGGGGGGTTGAAAAACTGTTTTTT. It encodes CASSENSRGVEKLFF. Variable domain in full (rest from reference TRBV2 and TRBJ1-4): EPEVTQTPSHQVTQMGQEVILRCVPISNHLYFYWYRQILGQKVEFLVSFYNNEISEKSEIFDDQFSVERPDGSNFTLKIRSTKLEDSAMYFCASSENSRGVEKLFFGSGTQLSVL.

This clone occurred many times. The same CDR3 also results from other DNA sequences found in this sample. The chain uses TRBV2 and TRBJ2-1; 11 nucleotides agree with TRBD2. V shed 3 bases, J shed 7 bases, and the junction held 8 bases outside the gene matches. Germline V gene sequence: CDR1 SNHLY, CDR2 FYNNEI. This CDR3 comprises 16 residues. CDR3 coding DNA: TGTGCCAGCAGTGATCAGGGGCTAGCGGGAGGTAATGAGCAGTTCTTC. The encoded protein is CASSDQGLAGGNEQFF.

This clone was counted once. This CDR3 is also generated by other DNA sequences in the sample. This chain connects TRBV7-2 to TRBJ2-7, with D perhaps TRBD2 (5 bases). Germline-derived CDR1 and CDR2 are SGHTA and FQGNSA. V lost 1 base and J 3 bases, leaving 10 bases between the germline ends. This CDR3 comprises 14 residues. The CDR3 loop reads CASSLGGKGYEQYF. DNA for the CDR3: TGTGCCAGCAGCTTAGGAGGGAAAGGCTACGAGCAGTACTTC.

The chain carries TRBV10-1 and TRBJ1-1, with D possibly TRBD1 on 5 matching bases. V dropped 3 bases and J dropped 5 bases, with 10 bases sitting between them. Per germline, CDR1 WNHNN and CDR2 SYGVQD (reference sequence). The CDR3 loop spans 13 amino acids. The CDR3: CASSESGWTEAFF. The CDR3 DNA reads TGCGCCAGCAGTGAATCAGGGTGGACTGAAGCTTTCTTT.

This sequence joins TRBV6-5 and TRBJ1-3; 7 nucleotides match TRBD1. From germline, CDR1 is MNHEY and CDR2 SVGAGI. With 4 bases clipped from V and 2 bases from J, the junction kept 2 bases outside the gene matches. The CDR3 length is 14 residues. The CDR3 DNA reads TGTGCCAGCAGTTTCGACAGGGCTGGAAACACCATATATTTT. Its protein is CASSFDRAGNTIYF.

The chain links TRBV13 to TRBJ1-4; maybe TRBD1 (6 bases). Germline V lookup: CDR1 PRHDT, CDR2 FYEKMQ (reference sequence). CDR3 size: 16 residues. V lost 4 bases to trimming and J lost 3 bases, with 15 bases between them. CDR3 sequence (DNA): TGTGCCAGCAGCTACCAGAGGGGGTCAGCTAATGAAAAACTGTTTTTT. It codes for CASSYQRGSANEKLFF.

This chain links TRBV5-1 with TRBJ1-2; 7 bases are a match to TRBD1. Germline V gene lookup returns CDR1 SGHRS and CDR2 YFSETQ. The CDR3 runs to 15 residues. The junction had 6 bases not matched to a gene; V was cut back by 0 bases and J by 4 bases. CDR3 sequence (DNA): TGCGCCAGCAGCTTGGGGGACAGCGACAGCTATGGCTACACCTTC. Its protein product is CASSLGDSDSYGYTF.

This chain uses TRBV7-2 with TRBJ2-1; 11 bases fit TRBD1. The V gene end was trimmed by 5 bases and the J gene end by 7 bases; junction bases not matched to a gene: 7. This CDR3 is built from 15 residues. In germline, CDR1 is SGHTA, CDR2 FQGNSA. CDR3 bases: TGTGCCAGCAGCGCGGACAGGGGGCGCGGTAATGAGCAGTTCTTC. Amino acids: CASSADRGRGNEQFF.

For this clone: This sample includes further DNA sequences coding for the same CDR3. CDR3 sequence reads: CASSLAQQETQYF. In nucleotides, the CDR3 is TGTGCCAGCAGCTTAGCACAACAAGAGACCCAGTACTTC. This chain joins TRBV7-6 and TRBJ2-5; D is unclear. This CDR3 spans 13 amino acids. The V end was cut by 0 bases, the J end by 2 bases, with 4 bases between. Germline V lookup: CDR1 SGHVS, CDR2 FNYEAQ.

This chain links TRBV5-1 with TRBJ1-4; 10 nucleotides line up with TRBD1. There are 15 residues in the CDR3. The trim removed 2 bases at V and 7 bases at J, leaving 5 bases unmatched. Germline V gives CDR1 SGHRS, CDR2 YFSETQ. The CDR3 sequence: CASSLSGTGAEKLFF. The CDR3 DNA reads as TGCGCCAGCAGCTTATCCGGGACAGGGGCTGAAAAACTGTTTTTT.

The CDR3 reads CASSLAWTGRGAEAFF. CDR3 sequence (DNA): TGTGCCAGCAGCTTGGCCTGGACAGGGCGGGGGGCTGAAGCTTTCTTT. The chain carries TRBV7-2 and TRBJ1-1, with 8 bases aligning to TRBD1. The CDR3 totals 16 residues. Germline CDR1 SGHTA, CDR2 FQGNSA. Unmatched junction bases numbered 12, after V lost 3 bases and J lost 6 bases.

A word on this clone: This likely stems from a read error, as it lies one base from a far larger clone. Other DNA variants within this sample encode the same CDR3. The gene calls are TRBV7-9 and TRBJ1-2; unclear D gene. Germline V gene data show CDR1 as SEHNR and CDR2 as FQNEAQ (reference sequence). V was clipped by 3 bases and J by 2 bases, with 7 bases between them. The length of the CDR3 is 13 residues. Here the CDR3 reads CASSLAGNYGYTF. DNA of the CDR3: TGTGCCAGCAGCTTGGCGGGGAACTATGGCTACACCTTC.

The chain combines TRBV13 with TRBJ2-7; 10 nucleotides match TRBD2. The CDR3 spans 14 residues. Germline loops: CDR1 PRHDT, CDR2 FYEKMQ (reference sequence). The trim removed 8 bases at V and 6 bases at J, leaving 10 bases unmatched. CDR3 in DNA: TGTGCCAGCTCTAAACTAGCGGGATTTCTCGAGCAGTACTTC. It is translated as CASSKLAGFLEQYF.

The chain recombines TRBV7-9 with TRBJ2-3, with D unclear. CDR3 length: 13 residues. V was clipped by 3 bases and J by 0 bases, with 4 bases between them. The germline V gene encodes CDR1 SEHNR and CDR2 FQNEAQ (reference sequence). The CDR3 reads CASSFWSTDTQYF. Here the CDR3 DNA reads TGTGCCAGCAGCTTCTGGAGCACAGATACGCAGTATTTT.

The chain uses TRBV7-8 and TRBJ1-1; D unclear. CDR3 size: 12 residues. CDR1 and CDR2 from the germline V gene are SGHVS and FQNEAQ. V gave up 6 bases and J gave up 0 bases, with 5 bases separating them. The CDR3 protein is CASSPLNTEAFF. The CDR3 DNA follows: TGTGCCAGCAGTCCTTTGAACACTGAAGCTTTCTTT.

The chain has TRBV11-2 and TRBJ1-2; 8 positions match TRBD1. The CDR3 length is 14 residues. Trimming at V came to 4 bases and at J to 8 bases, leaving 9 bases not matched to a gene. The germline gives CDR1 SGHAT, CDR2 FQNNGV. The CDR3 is CASSSIRTGIGYTF. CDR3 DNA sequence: TGTGCCAGCAGCTCCATTCGGACAGGGATCGGCTACACCTTC.

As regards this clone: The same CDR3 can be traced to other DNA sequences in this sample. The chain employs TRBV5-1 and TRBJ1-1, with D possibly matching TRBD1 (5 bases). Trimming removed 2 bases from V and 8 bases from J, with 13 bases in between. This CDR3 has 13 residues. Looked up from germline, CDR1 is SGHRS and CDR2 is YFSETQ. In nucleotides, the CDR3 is TGCGCCAGCAGCTTTGAGGGACGAACGGAAGCTTTCTTT. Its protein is CASSFEGRTEAFF. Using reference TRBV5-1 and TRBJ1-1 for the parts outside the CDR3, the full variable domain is KAGVTQTPRYLIKTRGQQVTLSCSPISGHRSVSWYQQTPGQGLQFLFEYFSETQRNKGNFPGRFSGRQFSNSRSEMNVSTLELGDSALYLCASSFEGRTEAFFGQGTRLTVV.